The 24 T cell receptor beta chains reported below all come from one sample, sequenced in a study of T cell responses to AZD1222 COVID-19 vaccine. TCRdb's table, derived via immunoSEQ multiplex PCR, lists solely in-frame clones and lacks some. The sample yields 100,000 to 150,000 clones, just over 85% seen once. The sample consisted of peripheral blood, taken on day 0 of AZD1222 vaccination. The receptors stem from an adult in good health.

This chain links TRBV3-1 (or the pseudogene TRBV3-2) with TRBJ1-4; D not resolved. V shed 3 bases and J shed 3 bases, with 14 bases lying between them. This CDR3 is built from 16 residues. Germline assignment: CDR1 LGHDT and CDR2 YNNKEL (reference sequence). CDR3 region: CASSQARPLANEKLFF. The CDR3 nucleotides read TGTGCCAGCAGCCAGGCACGGCCTTTGGCTAATGAAAAACTGTTTTTT.

V gene TRBV28 combines with J gene TRBJ2-3, with a possible D match to TRBD2 (7 bases). The germline V gene encodes CDR1 MDHEN and CDR2 SYDVKM. The CDR3 totals 17 residues. V lost 3 bases, J lost 5 bases, and 21 bases lay in between. CDR3 DNA: TGTGCCAGCAGTTTTTCATATTTGTGGGGGGGCGGAGATACGCAGTATTTT. Its translation: CASSFSYLWGGGDTQYF.

The V and J genes are TRBV4-1 and TRBJ2-7, with 7 bases lining up with TRBD1. This CDR3 has 13 amino acids. After removal of 3 bases from V and 6 bases from J, the junction contained 5 bases not matched to a gene. Germline CDR1 reads MGHRA; CDR2 reads YSYEKL. The CDR3: CASSHRDSREQYF. Here the CDR3 DNA reads TGCGCCAGCAGCCACCGGGACAGCCGCGAGCAGTACTTC.

This clone was seen a single time. CDR3 sequence: CASGGSLAYQETQYF. Here the CDR3 DNA reads TGTGCCAGCGGTGGCAGCCTAGCGTACCAAGAGACCCAGTACTTC. The chain couples TRBV2 to TRBJ2-5; D possibly corresponds to TRBD2 (6 bases). Trimming cost V 8 bases and J 0 bases, with 16 bases left between them. CDR3 length: 15 residues. Germline-derived CDR1 and CDR2 are SNHLY and FYNNEI. Based on the CDR3 plus reference TRBV2 and TRBJ2-5, the full variable domain is EPEVTQTPSHQVTQMGQEVILRCVPISNHLYFYWYRQILGQKVEFLVSFYNNEISEKSEIFDDQFSVERPDGSNFTLKIRSTKLEDSAMYFCASGGSLAYQETQYFGPGTRLLVL.

This sequence joins TRBV2 and TRBJ1-6; D unclear. CDR1 and CDR2 (germline): SNHLY, FYNNEI. Trimming removed 8 bases at V and 1 base at J, with 9 bases between. The CDR3 extends over 14 amino acids. CDR3: CASSAESYNSPLHF. The CDR3 DNA sequence: TGTGCCAGCTCGGCAGAATCCTATAATTCACCCCTCCACTTT.

The chain couples TRBV5-1 to TRBJ1-3, with unresolved D. Germline V gives CDR1 SGHRS, CDR2 YFSETQ. V lost 3 bases, J lost 4 bases, and 17 bases lay in between. CDR3 size: 16 residues. The CDR3 region is CASSSLGAGSGNTIYF. CDR3 bases: TGCGCCAGCAGCTCCTTAGGAGCAGGATCGGGAAACACCATATATTTT.

V gene TRBV24-1 combines with J gene TRBJ1-5, with unresolved D. CDR1 KGHDR and CDR2 SFDVKD come from the germline V gene. Trimming cost V 6 bases and J 0 bases, with 11 bases left between them. The CDR3 is made up of 15 amino acids. The CDR3 DNA is TGTGCCACCAGTCGTGGTATCGATAGCAATCAGCCCCAGCATTTT. This codes for CATSRGIDSNQPQHF.

This chain joins TRBV11-2 and TRBJ1-5; TRBD1 matches at 7 bases. The V gene end was trimmed by 5 bases and the J gene end by 4 bases; junction bases not matched to a gene: 2. CDR1 SGHAT and CDR2 FQNNGV come from the germline V gene. This CDR3 comprises 13 residues. CDR3 in DNA: TGTGCCAGCAGCCTGACAGGGAATCAGCCCCAGCATTTT. It encodes CASSLTGNQPQHF.

The chain couples TRBV4-3 to TRBJ2-2, with 7 bases matching TRBD2. Germline CDR1 is LGHNA and CDR2 is YSLEER. The length of the CDR3 is 16 residues. V gave up 1 base and J gave up 3 bases; unmatched junction bases: 5. The CDR3 nucleotides read TGCGCCAGCAGCCAAGGGTTCCGGGGGGACACCGGGGAGCTGTTTTTT. Translating it yields CASSQGFRGDTGELFF.

The V gene is TRBV2, the J gene TRBJ2-2, with a tentative D call TRBD2 (5 bases). V was cut by 7 bases and J by 8 bases, with 11 bases left in between. This CDR3 region has 12 residues. In germline, CDR1 is SNHLY, CDR2 FYNNEI. The CDR3 DNA sequence: TGTGCCAGCAATATCCTAGCTGGGGAGCTGTTTTTT. As protein: CASNILAGELFF.

V gene TRBV2 combines with J gene TRBJ2-6; D tentatively reads TRBD1 or TRBD2 (7 bases each). V gave up 8 bases and J gave up 0 bases, with 11 bases separating them. The CDR3 covers 15 residues. CDR1 and CDR2 (germline): SNHLY, FYNNEI. The DNA of the CDR3 is TGTGCCAGCCAGGGGGGGAGCTCTGGGGCCAACGTCCTGACTTTC. It yields the protein CASQGGSSGANVLTF.

In this sample, this clone turned up a few times. This chain uses TRBV12-3 or TRBV12-4 with TRBJ1-1; tentative D call: TRBD1 (5 bases). Trimming took off 8 bases at V and 7 bases at J, with 17 bases between the two ends. The CDR3 has 13 amino acids. The CDR3 here is CASGIWGSDEAFF. For the CDR3, the DNA is TGTGCCAGCGGTATTTGGGGCTCTGATGAAGCTTTCTTT.

The chain combines TRBV7-6 with TRBJ2-1, with 9 positions matching TRBD2. Germline V gene data show CDR1 as SGHVS and CDR2 as FNYEAQ. The CDR3 extends over 16 amino acids. V shed 5 bases and J 2 bases; nucleotides not matched to a gene: 7. CDR3 sequence reads: CASSLAGTSPYNEQFF. The DNA of the CDR3 is TGTGCCAGCAGCCTGGCCGGGACTAGCCCCTACAATGAGCAGTTCTTC.

V gene TRBV7-9 combines with J gene TRBJ2-3; 9 bases fit TRBD1. The CDR3 is 14 residues long. Germline trimming cut 5 bases from V and 4 bases from J; bases unmatched to any gene: 4. Germline CDR1 is SEHNR and CDR2 is FQNEAQ (reference sequence). CDR3 DNA sequence: TGTGCCAGCAGCCCTGGGACAGGGTCAGATACGCAGTATTTT. Protein sequence: CASSPGTGSDTQYF.

The chain recombines TRBV12-3 or TRBV12-4 with TRBJ1-1; D gene uncertain. Trimming cost V 3 bases and J 8 bases, with 13 bases left between them. The length of the CDR3 is 13 residues. CDR3 sequence: CASSLRVRLEAFF. Written as DNA, the CDR3 is TGTGCCAGCAGTTTGAGGGTTAGACTAGAAGCTTTCTTT.

The CDR3 reads CASLWDTEAFF. The CDR3 nucleotides read TGTGCCAGCCTTTGGGACACTGAAGCTTTCTTT. The rearrangement joins TRBV19 to TRBJ1-1; D uncertain. This CDR3 region has 11 residues. Trimming removed 9 bases from V and 3 bases from J, with 8 bases in between. The V gene's germline CDR1 is LNHDA and CDR2 SQIVND (reference sequence).

This chain connects TRBV7-9 to TRBJ1-4; D is uncertain. Germline V lookup: CDR1 SEHNR, CDR2 FQNEAQ (reference sequence). V lost 3 bases, J lost 8 bases, and 4 bases lay in between. There are 11 residues in the CDR3. The CDR3 DNA is TGTGCCAGCAGCTTCGACGAAAAACTGTTTTTT. Protein product: CASSFDEKLFF.

The chain links TRBV11-3 to TRBJ1-1; 10 bases are a match to TRBD1. Losses at the gene ends were 5 bases for V and 5 bases for J; bases not matched to a gene: 8. The CDR3 spans 15 residues. Germline CDR1 is SGHNT and CDR2 is YENEEA. CDR3 sequence (DNA): TGTGCCAGCAGCCCGGGACAGGGGCAGAGGACTGAAGCTTTCTTT. Its translation is CASSPGQGQRTEAFF.

The J gene is TRBJ2-1, the V gene TRBV9, with D uncertain. Germline V CDR1 and CDR2: SGDLS, YYNGEE. CDR3 length: 14 amino acids. Trimming shortened V by 0 bases and J by 8 bases, and 12 bases separated the two germline ends. The CDR3 is CASSVEKVQDEQFF. The CDR3 bases are TGTGCCAGCAGCGTAGAGAAAGTTCAGGATGAGCAGTTCTTC.

The V and J genes are TRBV28 and TRBJ1-3; D is ambiguous. V shed 8 bases and J shed 0 bases, with 11 bases lying between them. Germline CDR1 reads MDHEN; CDR2 reads SYDVKM. The CDR3 is 14 residues long. The CDR3 region is CASLTPSSGNTIYF. CDR3 bases: TGTGCCAGCCTCACCCCCAGCTCTGGAAACACCATATATTTT.

The chain recombines TRBV2 with TRBJ1-1, with a tentative D call TRBD1 (6 bases). The germline gives CDR1 SNHLY, CDR2 FYNNEI. V gave up 4 bases and J gave up 6 bases, with 18 bases separating them. This CDR3 has 15 residues. CDR3 bases: TGTGCCAGCAGTGGGGAAAACAGGGCGTCCGCTGAAGCTTTCTTT. As protein: CASSGENRASAEAFF.

This sequence joins TRBV19 and TRBJ1-5, with 10 bases that match TRBD1. This CDR3 is 15 amino acids long. Germline-derived CDR1 and CDR2 are LNHDA and SQIVND (reference sequence). Trimming took 8 bases from V and 7 from J; bases not matched to a gene: 11. The CDR3 spells CASFPGQGIQQPQHF. The DNA of the CDR3 is TGTGCCAGTTTTCCGGGACAGGGGATACAGCAGCCCCAGCATTTT.

The CDR3 coding sequence is TGTGCCAGCAGCGGGGGGGGATTCGGTGGAAAACTGTTTTTT. This gives the protein CASSGGGFGGKLFF. The rearrangement joins TRBV3-1 (or the pseudogene TRBV3-2) to TRBJ1-4; possibly TRBD1 for D (5 bases). Trimming took off 5 bases at V and 10 bases at J, with 17 bases between the two ends. The germline CDR1 and CDR2 sequences are LGHDT and YNNKEL (reference sequence). This CDR3 is built from 14 residues.

The gene calls are TRBV6-1 and TRBJ1-4; D may be TRBD1 (5 bases). Germline V lookup: CDR1 MNHNS, CDR2 SASEGT. CDR3 length: 15 amino acids. Trimming pared 8 bases from V and 3 bases from J, leaving 16 bases between. In DNA form, the CDR3 reads TGTGCCAGCCGACGGGGGATCGGGGCTAATGAAAAACTGTTTTTT. This codes for CASRRGIGANEKLFF.